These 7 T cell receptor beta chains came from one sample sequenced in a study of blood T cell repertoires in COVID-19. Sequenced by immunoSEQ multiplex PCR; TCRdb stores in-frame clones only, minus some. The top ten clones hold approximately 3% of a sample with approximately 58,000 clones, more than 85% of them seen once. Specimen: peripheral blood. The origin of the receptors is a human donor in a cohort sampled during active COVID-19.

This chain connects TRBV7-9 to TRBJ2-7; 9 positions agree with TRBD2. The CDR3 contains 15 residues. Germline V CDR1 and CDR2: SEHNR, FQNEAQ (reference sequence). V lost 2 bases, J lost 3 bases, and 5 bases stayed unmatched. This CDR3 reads CASSLSSGIIYEQYF. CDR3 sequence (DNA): TGTGCCAGCAGCTTATCTAGCGGGATAATCTACGAGCAGTACTTC.

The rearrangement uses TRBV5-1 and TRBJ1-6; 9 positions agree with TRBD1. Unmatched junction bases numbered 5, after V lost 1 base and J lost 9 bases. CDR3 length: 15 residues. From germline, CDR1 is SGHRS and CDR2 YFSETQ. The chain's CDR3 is CASSLSPDRGSPLHF. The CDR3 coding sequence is TGCGCCAGCAGCTTGTCGCCGGACAGGGGTTCACCCCTCCACTTT.

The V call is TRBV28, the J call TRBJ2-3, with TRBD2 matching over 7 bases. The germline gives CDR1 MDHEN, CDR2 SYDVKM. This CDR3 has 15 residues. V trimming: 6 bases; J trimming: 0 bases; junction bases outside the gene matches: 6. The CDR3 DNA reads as TGTGCCAGCAGGGGAGGGCCTGAGAGCACAGATACGCAGTATTTT. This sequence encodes CASRGGPESTDTQYF.

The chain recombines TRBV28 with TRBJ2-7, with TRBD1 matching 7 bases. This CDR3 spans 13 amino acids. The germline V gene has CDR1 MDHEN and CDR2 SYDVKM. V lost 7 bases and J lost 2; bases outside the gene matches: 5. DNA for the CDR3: TGTGCCAGCATACCGGGACAGACCTACGAGCAGTACTTC. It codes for CASIPGQTYEQYF.

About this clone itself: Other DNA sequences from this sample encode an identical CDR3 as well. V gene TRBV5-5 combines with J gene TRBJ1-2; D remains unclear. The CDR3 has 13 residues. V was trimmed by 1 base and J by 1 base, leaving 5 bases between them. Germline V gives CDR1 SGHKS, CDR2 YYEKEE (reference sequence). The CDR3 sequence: CASSLRVNYGYTF. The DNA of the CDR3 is TGTGCCAGCAGCTTGAGAGTTAACTATGGCTACACCTTC.

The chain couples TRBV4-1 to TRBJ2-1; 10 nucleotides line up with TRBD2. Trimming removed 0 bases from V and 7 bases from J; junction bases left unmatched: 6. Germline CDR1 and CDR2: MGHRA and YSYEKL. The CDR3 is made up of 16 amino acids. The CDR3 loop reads CASSQEGLAGVNEQFF. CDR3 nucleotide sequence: TGCGCCAGCAGCCAAGAGGGGCTAGCGGGAGTGAATGAGCAGTTCTTC.

CDR3 coding DNA: TGCGCCAGCAGCCAAGATCGAAGTTCGGGGTCGCGTGAAGCTTTCTTT. Translation gives CASSQDRSSGSREAFF. The J gene is TRBJ1-1, the V gene TRBV4-3; D uncertain. Germline lookup yields CDR1 LGHNA and CDR2 YSLEER. Trimming removed 0 bases at V and 7 bases at J, with 18 bases between. This CDR3 comprises 16 residues.